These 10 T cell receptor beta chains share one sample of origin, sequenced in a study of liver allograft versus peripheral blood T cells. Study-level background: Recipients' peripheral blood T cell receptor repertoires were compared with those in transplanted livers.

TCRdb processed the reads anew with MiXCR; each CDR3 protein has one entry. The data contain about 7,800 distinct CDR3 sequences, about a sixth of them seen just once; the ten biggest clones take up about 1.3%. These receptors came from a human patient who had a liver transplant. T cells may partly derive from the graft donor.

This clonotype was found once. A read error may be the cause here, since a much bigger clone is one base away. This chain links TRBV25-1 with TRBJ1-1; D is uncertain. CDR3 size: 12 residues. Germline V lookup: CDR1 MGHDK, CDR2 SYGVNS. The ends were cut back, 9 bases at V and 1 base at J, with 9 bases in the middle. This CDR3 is CARPTWNTEAFF. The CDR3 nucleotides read TGTGCCAGACCTACATGGAACACTGAAGCTTTCTTT. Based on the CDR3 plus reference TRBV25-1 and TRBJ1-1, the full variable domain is EADIYQTPRYLVIGTGKKITLECSQTMGHDKMYWYQQDPGMELHLIHYSYGVNSTEKGDLSSESTVSRIRTEHFPLTLESARPSHTSQYLCARPTWNTEAFFGQGTRLTVV.

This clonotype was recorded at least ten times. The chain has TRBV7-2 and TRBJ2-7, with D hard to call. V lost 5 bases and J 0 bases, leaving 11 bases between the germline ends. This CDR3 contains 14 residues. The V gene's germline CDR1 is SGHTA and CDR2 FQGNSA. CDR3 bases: TGTGCCAGCAGCCCCGGCGCGAGCTCCTACGAGCAGTACTTC. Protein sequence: CASSPGASSYEQYF.

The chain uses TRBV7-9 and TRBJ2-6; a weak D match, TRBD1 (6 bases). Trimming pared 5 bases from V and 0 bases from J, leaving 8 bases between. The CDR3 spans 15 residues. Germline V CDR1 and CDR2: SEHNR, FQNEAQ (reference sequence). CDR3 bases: TGTGCCAGCAGCCGAGGGGGCTCTGGGGCCAACGTCCTGACTTTC. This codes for CASSRGGSGANVLTF.

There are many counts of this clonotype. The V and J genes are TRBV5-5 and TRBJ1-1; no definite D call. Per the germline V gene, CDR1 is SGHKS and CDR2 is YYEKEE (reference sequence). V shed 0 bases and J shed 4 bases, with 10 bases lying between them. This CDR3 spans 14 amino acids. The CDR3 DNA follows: TGTGCCAGCAGCTTGGCCGAGTGGTCCACTGAAGCTTTCTTT. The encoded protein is CASSLAEWSTEAFF. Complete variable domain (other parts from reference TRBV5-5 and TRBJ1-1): DAGVTQSPTHLIKTRGQQVTLRCSPISGHKSVSWYQQVLGQGPQFIFQYYEKEERGRGNFPDRFSARQFPNYSSELNVNALLLGDSALYLCASSLAEWSTEAFFGQGTRLTVV.

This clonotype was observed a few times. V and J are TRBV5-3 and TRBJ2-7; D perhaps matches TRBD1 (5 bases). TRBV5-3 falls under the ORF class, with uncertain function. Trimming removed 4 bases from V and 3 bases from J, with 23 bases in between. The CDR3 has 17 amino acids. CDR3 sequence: CARSLPLRQLQDYEQYF. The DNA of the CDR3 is TGTGCCAGAAGCCTTCCCCTTAGACAGCTACAGGACTACGAGCAGTACTTC.

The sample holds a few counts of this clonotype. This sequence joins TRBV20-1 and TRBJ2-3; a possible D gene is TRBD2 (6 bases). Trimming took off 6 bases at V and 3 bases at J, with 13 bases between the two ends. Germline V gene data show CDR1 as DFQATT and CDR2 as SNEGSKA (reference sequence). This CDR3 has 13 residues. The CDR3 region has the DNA TGCAGTGCCCCGGAGGGGCGAACAGATACGCAGTATTTT. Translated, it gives CSAPEGRTDTQYF.

The CDR3, as DNA: TGTGCCAGCAGTCTCCTTAGAGGGGCCGGCTACACCTTC. Its protein is CASSLLRGAGYTF. This sequence joins TRBV27 and TRBJ1-2, with D possibly being TRBD1 (5 bases). V was cut by 5 bases and J by 8 bases, with 15 bases left in between. In germline, CDR1 is MNHEY, CDR2 SMNVEV (reference sequence). This CDR3 is 13 amino acids long.

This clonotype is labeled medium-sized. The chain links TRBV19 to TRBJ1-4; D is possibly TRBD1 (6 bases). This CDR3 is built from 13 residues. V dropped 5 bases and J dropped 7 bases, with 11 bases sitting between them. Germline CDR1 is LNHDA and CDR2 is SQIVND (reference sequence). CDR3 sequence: CASSAEGGEKLFF. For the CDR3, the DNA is TGTGCCAGTAGTGCAGAGGGGGGTGAAAAACTGTTTTTT.

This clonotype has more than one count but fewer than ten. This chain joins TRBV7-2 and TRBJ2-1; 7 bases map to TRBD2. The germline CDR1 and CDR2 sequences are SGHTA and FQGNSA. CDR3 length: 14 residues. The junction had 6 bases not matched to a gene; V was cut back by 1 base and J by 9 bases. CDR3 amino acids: CASSLGGGGGEQFF. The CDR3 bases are TGTGCCAGCAGCTTAGGGGGGGGGGGTGGTGAGCAGTTCTTC.

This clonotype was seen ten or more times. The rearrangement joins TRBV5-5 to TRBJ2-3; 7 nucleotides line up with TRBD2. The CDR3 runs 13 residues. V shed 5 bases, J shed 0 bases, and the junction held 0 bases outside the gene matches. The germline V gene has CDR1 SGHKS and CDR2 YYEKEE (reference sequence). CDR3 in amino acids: CASRGGSTDTQYF. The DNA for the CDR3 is TGTGCCAGCAGGGGGGGGAGCACAGATACGCAGTATTTT. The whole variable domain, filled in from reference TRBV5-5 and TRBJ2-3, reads DAGVTQSPTHLIKTRGQQVTLRCSPISGHKSVSWYQQVLGQGPQFIFQYYEKEERGRGNFPDRFSARQFPNYSSELNVNALLLGDSALYLCASRGGSTDTQYFGPGTRLTVL.